This T cell receptor beta chain was sequenced during a study of blood T cell repertoires in COVID-19. In the study overall: The study drew acute and convalescent COVID-19 samples from the United States, Italy and Spain. Nucleic acid was either cDNA or gDNA, and it came from T cells, B-cell-depleted T cells, or PBMCs.

This clone was observed a handful of times. V lost 2 bases and J 3 bases, leaving 2 bases between the germline ends. Germline assignment: CDR1 GTSNPN and CDR2 SVGIG (reference sequence). The CDR3 loop spans 11 amino acids. In the original workflow: Scientists estimated how many nucleated cells there were by amplifying reference gene primers. The assay was immunoSEQ multiplex PCR, and TCRdb's table has in-frame clones only and misses some. The D gene and trimming were derived from the DNA, and the V and J assignments and clone size from that table. This table holds approximately 94,000 clones, approximately 90% found once.

The sequencing input was peripheral blood. The rearrangement links TRBV30 to TRBJ1-3; the D is unclear. The TCR was taken from a woman older than 75 with active COVID-19. CDR3 sequence: CAWSLGNTIYF. The CDR3 bases are TGTGCCTGGAGTCTTGGAAACACCATATATTTT.